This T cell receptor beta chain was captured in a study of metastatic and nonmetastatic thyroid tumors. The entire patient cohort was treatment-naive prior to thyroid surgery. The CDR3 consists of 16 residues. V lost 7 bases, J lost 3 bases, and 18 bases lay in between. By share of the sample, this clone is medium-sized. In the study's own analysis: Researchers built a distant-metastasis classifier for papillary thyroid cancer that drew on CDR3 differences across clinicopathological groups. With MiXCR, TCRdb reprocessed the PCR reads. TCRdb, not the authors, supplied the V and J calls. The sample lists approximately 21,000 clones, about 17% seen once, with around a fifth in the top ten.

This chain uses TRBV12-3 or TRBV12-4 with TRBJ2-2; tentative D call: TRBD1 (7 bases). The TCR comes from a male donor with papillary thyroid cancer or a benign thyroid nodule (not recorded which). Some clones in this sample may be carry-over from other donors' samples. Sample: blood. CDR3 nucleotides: TGTGCCAGCAATCACTTGGACAGGAGGGACACCGGGGAGCTGTTTTTT. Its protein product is CASNHLDRRDTGELFF.